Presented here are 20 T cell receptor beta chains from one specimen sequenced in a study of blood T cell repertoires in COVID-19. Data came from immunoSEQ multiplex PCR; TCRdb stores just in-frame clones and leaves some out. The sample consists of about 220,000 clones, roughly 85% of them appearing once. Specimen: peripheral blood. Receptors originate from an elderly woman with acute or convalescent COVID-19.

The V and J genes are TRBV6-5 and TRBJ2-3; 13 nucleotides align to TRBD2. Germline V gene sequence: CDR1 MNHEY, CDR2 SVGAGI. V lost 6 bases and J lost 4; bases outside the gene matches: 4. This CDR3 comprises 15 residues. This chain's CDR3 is CASSWTSGGSDTQYF. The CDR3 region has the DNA TGTGCCAGCAGCTGGACTAGCGGGGGATCAGATACGCAGTATTTT.

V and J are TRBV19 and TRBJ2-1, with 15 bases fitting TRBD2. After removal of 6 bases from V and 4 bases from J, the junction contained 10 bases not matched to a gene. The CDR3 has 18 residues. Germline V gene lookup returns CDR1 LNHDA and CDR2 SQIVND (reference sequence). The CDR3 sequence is CASSRRTSGGANYNEQFF. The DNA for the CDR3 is TGTGCCAGTAGCCGAAGGACTAGCGGGGGGGCTAATTACAATGAGCAGTTCTTC.

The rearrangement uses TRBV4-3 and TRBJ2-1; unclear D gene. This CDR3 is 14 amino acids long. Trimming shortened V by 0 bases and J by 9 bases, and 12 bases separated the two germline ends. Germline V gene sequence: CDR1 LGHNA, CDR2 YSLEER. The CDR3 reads CASSQEQAHGEQFF. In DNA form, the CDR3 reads TGCGCCAGCAGCCAAGAGCAGGCTCACGGTGAGCAGTTCTTC.

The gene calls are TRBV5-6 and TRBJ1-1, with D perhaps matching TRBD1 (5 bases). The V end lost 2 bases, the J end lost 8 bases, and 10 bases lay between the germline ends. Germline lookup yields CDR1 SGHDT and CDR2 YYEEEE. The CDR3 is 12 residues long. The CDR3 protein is CASSFRQSEAFF. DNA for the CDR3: TGTGCCAGCAGCTTCCGACAGAGCGAAGCTTTCTTT.

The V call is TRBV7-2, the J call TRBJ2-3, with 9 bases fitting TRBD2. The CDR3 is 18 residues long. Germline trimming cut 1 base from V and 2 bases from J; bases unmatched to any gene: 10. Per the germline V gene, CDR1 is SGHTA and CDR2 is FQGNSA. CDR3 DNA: TGTGCCAGCAGCTTAGTCTTCCTAGCGGGGCCAAACACAGATACGCAGTATTTT. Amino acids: CASSLVFLAGPNTDTQYF.

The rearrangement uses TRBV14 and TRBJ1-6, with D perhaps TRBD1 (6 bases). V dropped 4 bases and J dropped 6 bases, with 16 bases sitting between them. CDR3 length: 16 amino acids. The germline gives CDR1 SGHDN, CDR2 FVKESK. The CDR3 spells CASSRGQGWFNSPLHF. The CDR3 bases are TGTGCCAGCAGCCGGGGCCAGGGGTGGTTTAATTCACCCCTCCACTTT.

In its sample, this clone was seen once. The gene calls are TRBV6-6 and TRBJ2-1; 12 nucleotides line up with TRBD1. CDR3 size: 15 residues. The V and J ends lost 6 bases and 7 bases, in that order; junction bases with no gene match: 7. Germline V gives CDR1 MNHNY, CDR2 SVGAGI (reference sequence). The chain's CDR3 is CASRDWDRGQNEQFF. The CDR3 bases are TGTGCCAGCAGGGATTGGGACAGGGGGCAGAATGAGCAGTTCTTC.

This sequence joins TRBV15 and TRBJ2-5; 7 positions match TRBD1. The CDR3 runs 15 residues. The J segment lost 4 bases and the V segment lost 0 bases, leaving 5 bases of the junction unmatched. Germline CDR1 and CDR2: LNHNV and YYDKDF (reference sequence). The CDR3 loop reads CATSRDWPGGETQYF. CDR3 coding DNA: TGTGCCACCAGCAGAGATTGGCCAGGGGGAGAGACCCAGTACTTC.

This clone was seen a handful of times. The CDR3 here is CATSLGGVPNEKLFF. For the CDR3, the DNA is TGTGCCACCAGCTTGGGAGGGGTACCTAATGAAAAACTGTTTTTT. The chain links TRBV27 to TRBJ1-4, with D perhaps TRBD1 (5 bases). The CDR3 contains 15 residues. Trimming took 10 bases from V and 3 from J, leaving 18 bases between them. Per the germline V gene, CDR1 is MNHEY and CDR2 is SMNVEV (reference sequence). The complete variable domain, with remaining parts taken from reference TRBV27 and TRBJ1-4, reads EAQVTQNPRYLITVTGKKLTVTCSQNMNHEYMSWYRQDPGLGLRQIYYSMNVEVTDKGDVPEGYKVSRKEKRNFPLILESPSPNQTSLYFCATSLGGVPNEKLFFGSGTQLSVL.

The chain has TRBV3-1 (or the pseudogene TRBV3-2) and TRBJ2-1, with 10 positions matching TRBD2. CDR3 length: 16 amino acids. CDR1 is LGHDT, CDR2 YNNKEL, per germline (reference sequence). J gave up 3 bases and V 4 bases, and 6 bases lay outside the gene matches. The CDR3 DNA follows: TGTGCCAGCAGCCCTAGTAGCGGGGGGATCTACAATGAGCAGTTCTTC. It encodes CASSPSSGGIYNEQFF.

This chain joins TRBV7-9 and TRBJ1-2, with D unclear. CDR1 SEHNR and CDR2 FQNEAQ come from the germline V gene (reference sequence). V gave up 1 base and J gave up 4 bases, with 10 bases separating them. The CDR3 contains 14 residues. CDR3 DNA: TGTGCCAGCAGCTTAGATGGCCAGGCCTATGGCTACACCTTC. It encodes CASSLDGQAYGYTF.

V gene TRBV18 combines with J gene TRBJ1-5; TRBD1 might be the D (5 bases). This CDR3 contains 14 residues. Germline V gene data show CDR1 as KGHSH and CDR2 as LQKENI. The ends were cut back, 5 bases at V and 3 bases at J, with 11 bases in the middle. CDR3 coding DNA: TGTGCCAGCTCAAATCCAGGGTACAATCAGCCCCAGCATTTT. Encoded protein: CASSNPGYNQPQHF.

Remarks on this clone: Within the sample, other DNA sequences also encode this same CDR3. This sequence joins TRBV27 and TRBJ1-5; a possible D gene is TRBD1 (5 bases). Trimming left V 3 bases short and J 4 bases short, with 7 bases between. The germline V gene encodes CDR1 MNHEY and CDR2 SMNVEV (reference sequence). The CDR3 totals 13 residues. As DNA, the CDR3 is TGTGCCAGCAGTTTTGGGGGGAATCAGCCCCAGCATTTT. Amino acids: CASSFGGNQPQHF.

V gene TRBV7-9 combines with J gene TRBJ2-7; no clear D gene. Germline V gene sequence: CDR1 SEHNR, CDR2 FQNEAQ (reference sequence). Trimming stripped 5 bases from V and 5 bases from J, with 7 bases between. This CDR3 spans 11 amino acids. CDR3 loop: CASSVLNEQYF. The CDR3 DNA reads TGTGCCAGCAGCGTCTTAAACGAGCAGTACTTC.

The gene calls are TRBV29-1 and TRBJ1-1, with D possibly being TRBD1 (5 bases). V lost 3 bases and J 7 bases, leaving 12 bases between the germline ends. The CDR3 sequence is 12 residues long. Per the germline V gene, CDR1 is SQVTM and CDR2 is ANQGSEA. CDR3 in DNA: TGCAGCGTTGAGGAAGCAGGGCATGAAGCTTTCTTT. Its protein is CSVEEAGHEAFF.

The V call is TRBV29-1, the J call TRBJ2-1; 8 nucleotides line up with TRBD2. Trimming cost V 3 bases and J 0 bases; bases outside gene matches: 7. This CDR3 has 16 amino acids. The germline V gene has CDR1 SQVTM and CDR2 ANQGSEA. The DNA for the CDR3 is TGCAGCGTTGACGGGGTAGCGGGGATCTCCTACAATGAGCAGTTCTTC. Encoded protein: CSVDGVAGISYNEQFF.

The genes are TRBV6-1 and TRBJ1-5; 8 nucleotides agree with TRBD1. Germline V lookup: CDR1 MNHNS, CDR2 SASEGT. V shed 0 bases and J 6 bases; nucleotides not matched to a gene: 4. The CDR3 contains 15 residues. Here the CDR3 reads CASSEASGGIQPQHF. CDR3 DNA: TGTGCCAGCAGTGAAGCTTCAGGGGGCATTCAGCCCCAGCATTTT.

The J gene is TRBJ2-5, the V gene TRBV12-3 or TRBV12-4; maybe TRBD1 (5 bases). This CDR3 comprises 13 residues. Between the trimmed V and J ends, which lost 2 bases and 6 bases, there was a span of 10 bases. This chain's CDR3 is CASSLWQGQTQYF. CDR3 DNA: TGTGCCAGCAGTTTATGGCAGGGTCAGACCCAGTACTTC.

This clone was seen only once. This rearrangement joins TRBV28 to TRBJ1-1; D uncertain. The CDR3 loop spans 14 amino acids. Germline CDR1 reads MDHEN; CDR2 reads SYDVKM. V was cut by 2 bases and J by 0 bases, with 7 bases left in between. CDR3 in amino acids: CASSLNTMNTEAFF. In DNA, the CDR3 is TGTGCCAGCAGTTTAAACACCATGAACACTGAAGCTTTCTTT.

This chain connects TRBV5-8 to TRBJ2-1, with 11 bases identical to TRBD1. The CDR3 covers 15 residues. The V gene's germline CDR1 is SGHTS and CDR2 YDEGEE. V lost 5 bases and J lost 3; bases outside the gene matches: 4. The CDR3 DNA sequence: TGTGCCAGCAGAGAAGGGACAGGGGGCTACAATGAGCAGTTCTTC. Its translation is CASREGTGGYNEQFF.